Listed here is a single T cell receptor (beta chain). Its antigen remains unidentified. These data come from a study of T-cell reconstitution after alpha-beta-depleted transplantation in children. Study-wide results and limits: Several hundred expanded graft clones reportedly supplied alpha-beta T cells about two months after transplant. In some patients, recipient T cells and intrathymic progenitors surviving conditioning explained high day-60 diversity.

TCRbeta library preparation incorporated unique molecular identifiers. MiXCR, applied by TCRdb to the PCR reads, yields one record per CDR3 protein. The data hold about 110,000 distinct CDR3 sequences, with 5% to 8% observed a single time. V lost 0 bases and J lost 1, with 7 bases in between. The CDR3 runs 14 residues. Germline loops: CDR1 SGHRS, CDR2 YFSETQ. The clonotype comes from a male patient aged 2 to 9 who had a stem cell transplant for acute lymphoblastic leukemia, so the T cells may come from the graft donor. This chain links TRBV5-1 with TRBJ2-5; D is ambiguous. The sample was PBMCs, mostly from graft donor cells, taken 360 days after TCRalphabeta/CD19-depleted stem cell transplant. In DNA form, the CDR3 reads TGCGCCAGCAGCTTGGTACAGTCCCAAGAGACCCAGTACTTC. Protein sequence: CASSLVQSQETQYF.